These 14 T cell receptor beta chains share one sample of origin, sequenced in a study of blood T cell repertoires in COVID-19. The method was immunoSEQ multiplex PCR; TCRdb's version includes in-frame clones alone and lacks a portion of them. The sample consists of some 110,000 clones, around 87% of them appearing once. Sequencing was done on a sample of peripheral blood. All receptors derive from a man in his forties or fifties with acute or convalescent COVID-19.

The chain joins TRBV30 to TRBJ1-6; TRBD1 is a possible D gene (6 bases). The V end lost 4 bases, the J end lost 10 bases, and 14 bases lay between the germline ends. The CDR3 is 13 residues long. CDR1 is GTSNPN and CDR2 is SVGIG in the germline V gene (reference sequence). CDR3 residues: CAWTQGLGSPLHF. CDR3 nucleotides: TGTGCCTGGACTCAGGGGTTGGGGTCACCCCTCCACTTT.

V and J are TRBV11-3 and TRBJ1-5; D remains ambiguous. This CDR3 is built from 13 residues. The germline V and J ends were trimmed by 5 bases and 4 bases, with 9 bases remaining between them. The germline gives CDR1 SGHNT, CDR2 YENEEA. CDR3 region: CASSRDGNQPQHF. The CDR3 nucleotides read TGTGCCAGCAGCCGTGACGGGAATCAGCCCCAGCATTTT.

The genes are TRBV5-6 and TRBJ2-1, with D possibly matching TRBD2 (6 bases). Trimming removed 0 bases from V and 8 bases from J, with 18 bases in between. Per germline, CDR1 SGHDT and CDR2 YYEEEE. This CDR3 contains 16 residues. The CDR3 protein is CASSLAARRDGYEQFF. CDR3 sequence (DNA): TGTGCCAGCAGCTTGGCCGCCAGGCGGGATGGGTATGAGCAGTTCTTC.

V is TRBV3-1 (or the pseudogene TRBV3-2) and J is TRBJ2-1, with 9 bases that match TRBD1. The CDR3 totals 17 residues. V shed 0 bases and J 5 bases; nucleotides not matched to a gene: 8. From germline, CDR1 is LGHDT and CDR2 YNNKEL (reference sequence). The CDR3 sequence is CASSQERTGARHNEQFF. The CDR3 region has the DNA TGTGCCAGCAGCCAAGAGCGGACAGGGGCTCGTCACAATGAGCAGTTCTTC.

CDR3 sequence: CASSIRQGPTYEQYF. DNA for the CDR3: TGTGCCAGCTCTATTCGACAGGGACCGACCTACGAGCAGTACTTC. V and J are TRBV7-9 and TRBJ2-7; TRBD1 matches 7 bases. The trim removed 8 bases at V and 2 bases at J, leaving 12 bases unmatched. Germline V lookup: CDR1 SEHNR, CDR2 FQNEAQ (reference sequence). The CDR3 is made up of 15 amino acids.

CDR3 sequence reads: CASTWGGSGELFF. The CDR3 nucleotides are TGTGCCAGTACTTGGGGGGGGAGCGGGGAGCTGTTTTTT. This chain joins TRBV19 and TRBJ2-2, with 7 nucleotides matching TRBD2. Germline CDR1 is LNHDA and CDR2 is SQIVND (reference sequence). The CDR3 spans 13 residues. V shed 7 bases, J shed 7 bases, and the junction held 6 bases outside the gene matches. The complete variable domain, with remaining parts taken from reference TRBV19 and TRBJ2-2, reads DGGITQSPKYLFRKEGQNVTLSCEQNLNHDAMYWYRQDPGQGLRLIYYSQIVNDFQKGDIAEGYSVSREKKESFPLTVTSAQKNPTAFYLCASTWGGSGELFFGEGSRLTVL.

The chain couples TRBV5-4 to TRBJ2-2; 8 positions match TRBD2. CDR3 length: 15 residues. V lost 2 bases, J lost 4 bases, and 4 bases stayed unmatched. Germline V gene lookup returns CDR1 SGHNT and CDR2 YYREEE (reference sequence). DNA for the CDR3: TGTGCCAGCAGCTTCGGACTAGCTCTCACCGGGGAGCTGTTTTTT. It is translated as CASSFGLALTGELFF.

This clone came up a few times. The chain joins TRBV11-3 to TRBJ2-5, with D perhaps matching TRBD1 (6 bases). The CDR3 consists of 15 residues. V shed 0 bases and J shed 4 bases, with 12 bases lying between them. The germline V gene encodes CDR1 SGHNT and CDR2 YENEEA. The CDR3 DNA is TGTGCCAGCAGCTTAGATAGGGGACATAGAGAGACCCAGTACTTC. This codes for CASSLDRGHRETQYF.

This CDR3 is CASSLLGGAREETQYF. In DNA, the CDR3 is TGTGCCAGCAGCTTACTGGGGGGAGCGAGGGAAGAGACCCAGTACTTC. V gene TRBV11-1 combines with J gene TRBJ2-5, with D possibly matching TRBD2 (6 bases). The CDR3 runs to 16 residues. Deletions cut 2 bases from V and 3 bases from J, with 16 bases between. The germline gives CDR1 SGHAT, CDR2 FQDESV (reference sequence).

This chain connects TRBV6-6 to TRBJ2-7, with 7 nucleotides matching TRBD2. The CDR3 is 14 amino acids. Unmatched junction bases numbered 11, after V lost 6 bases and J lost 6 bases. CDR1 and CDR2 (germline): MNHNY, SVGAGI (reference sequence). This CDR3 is CASRKSTSISEQYF. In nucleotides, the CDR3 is TGTGCCAGCAGAAAATCGACTAGCATCTCCGAGCAGTACTTC.

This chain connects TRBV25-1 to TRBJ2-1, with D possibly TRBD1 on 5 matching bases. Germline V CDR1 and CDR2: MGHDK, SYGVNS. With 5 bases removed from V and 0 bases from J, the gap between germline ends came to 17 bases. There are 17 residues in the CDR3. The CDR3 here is CASSSGTTVFSYNEQFF. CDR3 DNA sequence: TGTGCCAGCAGTTCCGGTACGACAGTTTTCTCCTACAATGAGCAGTTCTTC.

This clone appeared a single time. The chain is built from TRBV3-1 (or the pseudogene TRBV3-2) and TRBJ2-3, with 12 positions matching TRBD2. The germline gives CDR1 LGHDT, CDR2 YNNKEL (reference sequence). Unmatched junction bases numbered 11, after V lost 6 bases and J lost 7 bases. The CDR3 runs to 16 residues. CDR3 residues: CASSPPLAGGPYTQYF. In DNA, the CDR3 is TGTGCCAGCAGTCCCCCCCTAGCGGGAGGGCCATATACGCAGTATTTT.

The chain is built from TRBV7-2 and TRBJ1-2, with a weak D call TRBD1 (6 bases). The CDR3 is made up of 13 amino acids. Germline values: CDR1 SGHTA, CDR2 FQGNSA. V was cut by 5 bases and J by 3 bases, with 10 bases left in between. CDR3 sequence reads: CASSPDRDYGYTF. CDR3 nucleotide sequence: TGTGCCAGCAGCCCGGACAGAGACTATGGCTACACCTTC. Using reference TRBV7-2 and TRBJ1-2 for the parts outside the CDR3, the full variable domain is GAGVSQSPSNKVTEKGKDVELRCDPISGHTALYWYRQSLGQGLEFLIYFQGNSAPDKSGLPSDRFSAERTGGSVSTLTIQRTQQEDSAVYLCASSPDRDYGYTFGSGTRLTVV.

Here the CDR3 DNA reads TGTGCCAGCAGCGCTGGGAGCGGGAGCTACGAGCAGTACTTC. Amino acids: CASSAGSGSYEQYF. The chain joins TRBV9 to TRBJ2-7; 8 nucleotides match TRBD2. The trim removed 3 bases at V and 3 bases at J, leaving 5 bases unmatched. CDR3 length: 14 amino acids. In germline, CDR1 is SGDLS, CDR2 YYNGEE.